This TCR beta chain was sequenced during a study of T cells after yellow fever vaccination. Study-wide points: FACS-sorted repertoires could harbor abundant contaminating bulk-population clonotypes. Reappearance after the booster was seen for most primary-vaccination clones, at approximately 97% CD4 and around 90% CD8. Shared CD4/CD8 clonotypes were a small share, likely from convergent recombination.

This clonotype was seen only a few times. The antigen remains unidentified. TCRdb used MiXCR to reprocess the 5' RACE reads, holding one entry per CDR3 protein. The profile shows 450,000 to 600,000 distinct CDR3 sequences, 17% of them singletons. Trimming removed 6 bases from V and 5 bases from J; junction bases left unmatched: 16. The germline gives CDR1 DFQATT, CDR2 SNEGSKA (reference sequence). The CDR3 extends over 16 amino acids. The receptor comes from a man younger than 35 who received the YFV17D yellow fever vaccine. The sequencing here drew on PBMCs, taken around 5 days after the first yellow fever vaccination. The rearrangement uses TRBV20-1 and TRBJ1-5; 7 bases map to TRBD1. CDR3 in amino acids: CSARRTGVGLDQPQHF. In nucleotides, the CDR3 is TGCAGTGCCCGGAGGACAGGAGTAGGCCTTGATCAGCCCCAGCATTTT.